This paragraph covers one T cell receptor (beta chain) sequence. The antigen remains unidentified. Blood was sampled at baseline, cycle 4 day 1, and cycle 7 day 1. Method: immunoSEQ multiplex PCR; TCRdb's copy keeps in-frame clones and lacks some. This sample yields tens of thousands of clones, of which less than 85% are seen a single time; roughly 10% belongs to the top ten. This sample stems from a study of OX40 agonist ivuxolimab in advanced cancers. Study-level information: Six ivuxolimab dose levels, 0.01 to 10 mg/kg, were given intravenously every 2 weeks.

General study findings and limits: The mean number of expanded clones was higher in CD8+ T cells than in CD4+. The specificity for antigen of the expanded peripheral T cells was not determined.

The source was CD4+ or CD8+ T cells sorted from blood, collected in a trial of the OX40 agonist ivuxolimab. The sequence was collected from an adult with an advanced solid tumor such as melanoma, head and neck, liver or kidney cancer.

CDR3 amino acids: CASSAGELSADTQYF. CDR3 coding DNA: TGTGCCAGCAGCGCAGGAGAGCTTAGCGCAGATACGCAGTATTTT. This sequence joins TRBV7-2 and TRBJ2-3; D might be TRBD2 (5 bases). Germline V gene sequence: CDR1 SGHTA, CDR2 FQGNSA. This CDR3 is built from 15 residues. V was cut by 5 bases and J by 4 bases, with 16 bases left in between.